This passage covers 9 T cell receptor beta chains from one sample sequenced in a study of shared clonotypes between healthy human individuals. The data were produced by immunoSEQ multiplex PCR, yet TCRdb's version contains in-frame clones alone and is incomplete. The table includes over a million clones, approximately 80% detected once. Sequenced sample: memory CD4+ T cells from PBMCs. The subset was: CD45RA-negative fraction. All receptors come from a man aged 18 to 29 in good health. Some clones in this sample may be carry-over from other donors' samples.

This clone was found once. This chain uses TRBV28 with TRBJ2-7; TRBD1 is a possible D gene (5 bases). Trimming shortened V by 3 bases and J by 6 bases, and 15 bases separated the two germline ends. Germline V CDR1 and CDR2: MDHEN, SYDVKM. The CDR3 runs to 14 residues. CDR3 coding DNA: TGTGCCAGCAGTTTCGACAGCTCTTTGACCGAGCAGTACTTC. Translated: CASSFDSSLTEQYF.

V and J are TRBV7-3 and TRBJ2-3; D is unresolved. Germline CDR1 SGHTA, CDR2 FQGTGA. Trimming removed 5 bases at V and 3 bases at J, with 12 bases between. This CDR3 comprises 14 residues. The CDR3 here is CASSLMSGTDTQYF. The DNA for the CDR3 is TGTGCCAGCAGCCTGATGTCTGGGACAGATACGCAGTATTTT.

The genes are TRBV29-1 and TRBJ1-2, with 11 bases fitting TRBD1. After removal of 4 bases from V and 8 bases from J, the junction contained 9 bases not matched to a gene. The CDR3 sequence is 14 residues long. CDR1 and CDR2 from the germline V gene are SQVTM and ANQGSEA. CDR3 sequence reads: CSVVRTGGVYGYTF. The CDR3 DNA follows: TGCAGCGTTGTCCGGACAGGGGGCGTTTACGGCTACACCTTC.

With respect to this clone: The same CDR3 also results from other DNA sequences found in this sample. The chain combines TRBV27 with TRBJ2-7; D is tentatively TRBD1 or TRBD2 (5 bases each). CDR1 is MNHEY, CDR2 SMNVEV, per germline (reference sequence). The CDR3 covers 14 residues. V lost 2 bases to trimming and J lost 2 bases, with 10 bases between them. DNA of the CDR3: TGTGCCAGCAGTTTAACGGGACGGACCTACGAGCAGTACTTC. Translated, it gives CASSLTGRTYEQYF.

The chain carries TRBV2 and TRBJ2-2; D remains unclear. The CDR3 contains 14 residues. CDR1 and CDR2 from the germline V gene are SNHLY and FYNNEI. V lost 2 bases to trimming and J lost 6 bases, with 10 bases between them. The CDR3 region is CASSEKRSPGELFF. In nucleotides, the CDR3 is TGTGCCAGCAGTGAAAAAAGAAGCCCCGGGGAGCTGTTTTTT.

This rearrangement joins TRBV6-6 to TRBJ2-5; perhaps TRBD2 as D (5 bases). V lost 6 bases and J lost 3, with 17 bases in between. CDR1 and CDR2 (germline): MNHNY, SVGAGI (reference sequence). The CDR3 runs 15 residues. In DNA form, the CDR3 reads TGTGCCAGCAGCGCCGGGAAAGGGTGGGAAGAGACCCAGTACTTC. Protein sequence: CASSAGKGWEETQYF.

Remarks on this clone: The same CDR3 arises from other DNA sequences in this sample as well. V and J are TRBV5-1 and TRBJ1-1; TRBD1 agrees at 7 bases. This CDR3 comprises 15 residues. The germline gives CDR1 SGHRS, CDR2 YFSETQ. After removal of 0 bases from V and 2 bases from J, the junction contained 4 bases not matched to a gene. CDR3 sequence reads: CASSLEAGGNTEAFF. The CDR3 DNA is TGCGCCAGCAGCTTGGAAGCAGGGGGAAACACTGAAGCTTTCTTT.

This clone has more than one count but fewer than ten. This chain connects TRBV2 to TRBJ2-7; TRBD1 agrees at 10 bases. This CDR3 contains 14 residues. The V segment lost 4 bases and the J segment 3 bases; nucleotides outside the gene matches: 3. Germline V CDR1 and CDR2: SNHLY, FYNNEI. The CDR3 protein is CASSVGQGYYEQYF. For the CDR3, the DNA is TGTGCCAGCAGTGTGGGACAGGGGTACTACGAGCAGTACTTC.

This clone came up a few times. The rearrangement joins TRBV4-2 to TRBJ2-7; 7 bases are a match to TRBD2. The CDR3 covers 15 residues. Germline V gene sequence: CDR1 LGHNA, CDR2 YNFKEQ. The junction had 8 bases not matched to a gene; V was cut back by 3 bases and J by 3 bases. For the CDR3, the DNA is TGTGCCAGCAGCCAGCCTTGGCGGGAGAGCTACGAGCAGTACTTC. Translation gives CASSQPWRESYEQYF.